The 30 T cell receptor beta chains reported below all come from one sample, sequenced in a study of T cells after yellow fever vaccination. One entry per CDR3 protein, called by TCRdb with MiXCR from the 5' RACE reads. Seen here are roughly 500,000 distinct CDR3 sequences, roughly 19% observed once, and the top ten hold around an eighth. Sequences were derived from PBMCs, sampled 15 days after the yellow fever booster vaccination. These receptors were collected from a man aged 25 to 40 who received the YFV17D yellow fever vaccine.

The chain joins TRBV15 to TRBJ1-1, with 7 bases matching TRBD1. Germline CDR1 is LNHNV and CDR2 is YYDKDF (reference sequence). The V segment lost 7 bases and the J segment 0 bases; nucleotides outside the gene matches: 8. The CDR3 loop spans 15 amino acids. In nucleotides, the CDR3 is TGTGCCACCATGACAGGGAGAGGGATGAACACTGAAGCTTTCTTT. This codes for CATMTGRGMNTEAFF.

V is TRBV15 and J is TRBJ1-4; the D gene is possibly TRBD1 (5 bases). Germline loops: CDR1 LNHNV, CDR2 YYDKDF (reference sequence). The CDR3 is made up of 15 amino acids. V dropped 3 bases and J dropped 4 bases, with 12 bases sitting between them. The CDR3 coding sequence is TGTGCCACCAGCAGCACCGGGACGAATAATGAAAAACTGTTTTTT. This sequence encodes CATSSTGTNNEKLFF.

In its sample, this clonotype was seen a few times. The CDR3 is CASSDMDGFAEAFF. The DNA for the CDR3 is TGTGCCAGCAGCGATATGGATGGGTTCGCTGAAGCTTTCTTT. V and J are TRBV5-5 and TRBJ1-1, with unresolved D. This CDR3 is built from 14 residues. V was shortened by 4 bases and J by 6 bases, with 16 bases between the two germline ends. CDR1 is SGHKS, CDR2 YYEKEE, per germline (reference sequence).

DNA of the CDR3: TGTGCCACCCGTAGCGGGGGATCCTACAATGAGCAGTTCTTC. The encoded protein is CATRSGGSYNEQFF. The chain carries TRBV24-1 and TRBJ2-1, with 9 bases identical to TRBD2. Per the germline V gene, CDR1 is KGHDR and CDR2 is SFDVKD. The CDR3 consists of 14 residues. After removal of 9 bases from V and 1 base from J, the junction contained 3 bases not matched to a gene.

The rearrangement links TRBV20-1 to TRBJ1-2; D is perhaps TRBD1 (5 bases). CDR1 DFQATT and CDR2 SNEGSKA come from the germline V gene (reference sequence). Between the trimmed V and J ends, which lost 0 bases and 8 bases, there was a span of 13 bases. The CDR3 is 13 amino acids. The CDR3 DNA is TGCAGTGCTAGAGATTTTGCGGGGCTAGGCTACACCTTC. It encodes CSARDFAGLGYTF.

This chain connects TRBV6-1 to TRBJ2-5; D perhaps matches TRBD2 (6 bases). This CDR3 region has 13 residues. Trimming took off 10 bases at V and 5 bases at J, with 17 bases between the two ends. The germline V gene has CDR1 MNHNS and CDR2 SASEGT. CDR3 DNA: TGTGCCACGAGCTCAGGGAGGATGGAGACCCAGTACTTC. Translated, it gives CATSSGRMETQYF.

This clonotype was counted between two and nine times. The chain has TRBV10-3 and TRBJ2-1, with 9 bases that match TRBD1. Trimming removed 9 bases from V and 9 bases from J; junction bases left unmatched: 15. The CDR3 spans 15 residues. Germline V CDR1 and CDR2: ENHRY, SYGVKD. As DNA, the CDR3 is TGTGCCATACAGGGGGCTTCGTCTGGTAAAGTTGAGCAGTTCTTC. Its protein product is CAIQGASSGKVEQFF.

This clonotype was seen a few times. The CDR3: CSAPKTSGPTDTQYF. The CDR3 DNA reads TGCAGTGCCCCAAAAACTAGCGGACCCACAGATACGCAGTATTTT. This rearrangement joins TRBV20-1 to TRBJ2-3, with 8 bases matching TRBD2. CDR3 length: 15 amino acids. Germline V gene sequence: CDR1 DFQATT, CDR2 SNEGSKA (reference sequence). J gave up 2 bases and V 6 bases, and 10 bases lay outside the gene matches.

The rearrangement joins TRBV6-2 or TRBV6-3 to TRBJ2-1; 9 nucleotides line up with TRBD1. The CDR3 is 11 amino acids. Germline CDR1 reads MNHEY; CDR2 reads SVGEGT. V was clipped by 6 bases and J by 12 bases; unmatched bases: 3. The CDR3 here is CASRDRGGQFF. The DNA of the CDR3 is TGTGCCAGCAGAGACAGGGGGGGGCAGTTCTTC.

V is TRBV12-3 or TRBV12-4 and J is TRBJ2-3; 7 nucleotides agree with TRBD1. The CDR3 has 14 amino acids. J lost 3 bases, V lost 8 bases, and 8 bases had no gene match. CDR3 loop: CASVDRVRTDTQYF. The CDR3 region has the DNA TGTGCCAGCGTCGACAGGGTTCGAACAGATACGCAGTATTTT.

This chain connects TRBV5-1 to TRBJ2-2; D is undetermined. The ends were cut back, 3 bases at V and 4 bases at J, with 16 bases in the middle. Per the germline V gene, CDR1 is SGHRS and CDR2 is YFSETQ. The CDR3 covers 16 residues. The CDR3, as DNA: TGCGCCAGCAGCTCGGCGCCCCGGGTAATCACCGGGGAGCTGTTTTTT. Its translation: CASSSAPRVITGELFF.

As DNA, the CDR3 is TGCAGCACACTGGGGGGACAGGGAAACTATGGCTACACCTTC. Translating gives CSTLGGQGNYGYTF. J is TRBJ1-2 and V is TRBV29-1; 9 positions agree with TRBD1. CDR1 and CDR2 from the germline V gene are SQVTM and ANQGSEA. J lost 2 bases, V lost 8 bases, and 9 bases had no gene match. The CDR3 runs 14 residues.

This clonotype turned up a few times. The V call is TRBV10-3, the J call TRBJ2-4; 14 bases match TRBD2. CDR1 and CDR2 from the germline V gene are ENHRY and SYGVKD. V lost 0 bases to trimming and J lost 9 bases; unmatched junction nucleotides: 13. The CDR3 sequence is 19 residues long. The CDR3 protein is CAISESITLGLAGDGIQYF. In nucleotides, the CDR3 is TGTGCCATCAGTGAGTCAATTACTCTGGGACTAGCGGGAGATGGCATTCAGTACTTC.

The rearrangement joins TRBV20-1 to TRBJ2-1; D is ambiguous. The CDR3 runs 13 residues. V was cut by 6 bases and J by 5 bases, with 14 bases left in between. Per germline, CDR1 DFQATT and CDR2 SNEGSKA (reference sequence). The CDR3 nucleotides read TGCAGTGCCTATATCTTCCGCGACAATGAGCAGTTCTTC. This encodes CSAYIFRDNEQFF.

This chain joins TRBV20-1 and TRBJ2-5; D not resolved. The CDR3 extends over 12 amino acids. CDR1 and CDR2 (germline): DFQATT, SNEGSKA (reference sequence). The V end lost 3 bases, the J end lost 5 bases, and 10 bases lay between the germline ends. The CDR3 loop is CSASKSVETQYF. In nucleotides, the CDR3 is TGCAGTGCTAGCAAATCGGTGGAGACCCAGTACTTC.

The chain recombines TRBV14 with TRBJ2-2; 7 positions match TRBD2. CDR1 is SGHDN and CDR2 is FVKESK in the germline V gene. V was pared by 5 bases and J by 2 bases, with 5 bases of the junction left unmatched. CDR3 length equals 15 residues. CDR3 coding DNA: TGTGCCAGCAGCACGGAGGGACTAAACACCGGGGAGCTGTTTTTT. It is translated as CASSTEGLNTGELFF.

This chain connects TRBV29-1 to TRBJ2-2, with D possibly TRBD1 on 5 matching bases. Trimming took off 6 bases at V and 4 bases at J, with 9 bases between the two ends. The CDR3 is made up of 12 amino acids. Germline assignment: CDR1 SQVTM and CDR2 ANQGSEA. In DNA, the CDR3 is TGCAGCGTAGGGGATACCACCGGGGAGCTGTTTTTT. The encoded protein is CSVGDTTGELFF.

This clonotype has just one count. The J gene is TRBJ2-7, the V gene TRBV20-1; 8 bases line up with TRBD1. The germline V gene encodes CDR1 DFQATT and CDR2 SNEGSKA (reference sequence). Trimming took 2 bases from V and 4 from J; bases not matched to a gene: 7. The CDR3 consists of 14 residues. CDR3 DNA sequence: TGCAGTGCTAGACCCGGACAGGGTTCGTACGAGCAGTACTTC. This translates into CSARPGQGSYEQYF.

The chain has TRBV9 and TRBJ2-1; tentative D call: TRBD2 (6 bases). There are 14 residues in the CDR3. Germline V gene data show CDR1 as SGDLS and CDR2 as YYNGEE. The V end was cut by 7 bases, the J end by 13 bases, with 24 bases between. In DNA form, the CDR3 reads TGTGCCAGCGGACGAGGGGACGCTAGCGTTGGCCAGTTCTTC. Protein sequence: CASGRGDASVGQFF.

The chain is built from TRBV6-6 and TRBJ1-5, with D hard to call. The germline V and J ends were trimmed by 2 bases and 4 bases, with 6 bases remaining between them. Germline values: CDR1 MNHNY, CDR2 SVGAGI (reference sequence). This CDR3 comprises 13 residues. Here the CDR3 reads CASSYQPNQPQHF. As DNA, the CDR3 is TGTGCCAGCAGTTACCAGCCGAATCAGCCCCAGCATTTT.

This clonotype has at least ten counts. V is TRBV25-1 and J is TRBJ1-1, with D possibly TRBD1 on 5 matching bases. Trimming took 4 bases from V and 5 from J, leaving 5 bases between them. This CDR3 spans 11 amino acids. Germline V gene sequence: CDR1 MGHDK, CDR2 SYGVNS. CDR3 sequence (DNA): TGTGCCAGCAGTGGGGGGACTGAAGCTTTCTTT. This codes for CASSGGTEAFF.

The chain couples TRBV18 to TRBJ2-5, with 7 bases lining up with TRBD1. With V trimmed by 3 bases and J by 4 bases, 8 bases remained unmatched. Germline V gives CDR1 KGHSH, CDR2 LQKENI. This CDR3 contains 15 residues. CDR3 DNA sequence: TGTGCCAGCTCACCGAATGACAGGGATGGAGAGACCCAGTACTTC. This translates into CASSPNDRDGETQYF.

V and J are TRBV29-1 and TRBJ2-2, with TRBD1 identical over 7 bases. V trimming: 7 bases; J trimming: 2 bases; junction bases outside the gene matches: 10. Germline CDR1 SQVTM, CDR2 ANQGSEA. This CDR3 spans 15 amino acids. Here the CDR3 DNA reads TGCAGCGCCTTCTCCCGGGACAGAAACACCGGGGAGCTGTTTTTT. Its protein is CSAFSRDRNTGELFF.

This chain uses TRBV7-2 with TRBJ2-1; no definite D call. The CDR3 is made up of 11 amino acids. With 5 bases removed from V and 8 bases from J, the gap between germline ends came to 7 bases. CDR1 is SGHTA, CDR2 FQGNSA, per germline. CDR3 sequence (DNA): TGTGCCAGCAGCCCACAGCATGAGCAGTTCTTC. This encodes CASSPQHEQFF.

This clonotype has just a few counts. J is TRBJ2-1 and V is TRBV7-2; weak D call: TRBD2 (5 bases). Trimming removed 5 bases from V and 3 bases from J, with 14 bases in between. Germline V lookup: CDR1 SGHTA, CDR2 FQGNSA. This CDR3 is built from 15 residues. CDR3 in DNA: TGTGCCAGCAGCGAGAACGGGATAGACTACAATGAGCAGTTCTTC. It specifies CASSENGIDYNEQFF. The whole variable domain, remainder taken from reference TRBV7-2 and TRBJ2-1, is GAGVSQSPSNKVTEKGKDVELRCDPISGHTALYWYRQSLGQGLEFLIYFQGNSAPDKSGLPSDRFSAERTGGSVSTLTIQRTQQEDSAVYLCASSENGIDYNEQFFGPGTRLTVL.

This clonotype was counted between two and nine times. CDR3 region: CSARLNGRNTIYF. CDR3 nucleotide sequence: TGCAGTGCTCGACTTAACGGGAGAAACACCATATATTTT. This chain joins TRBV20-1 and TRBJ1-3; no definite D call. CDR3 size: 13 residues. V was clipped by 5 bases and J by 5 bases, with 13 bases between them. Germline CDR1 reads DFQATT; CDR2 reads SNEGSKA (reference sequence).

Comment on this clonotype: A much larger clone sits a single nucleotide away, making a read error possible. For the CDR3, the DNA is TGCTGTGCTAGAGTAAACAGGGGTACCGATGAGCAGTTCTTC. Translating gives CCARVNRGTDEQFF. The J gene is TRBJ2-1, the V gene TRBV20-1, with 7 bases lining up with TRBD1. The CDR3 is 14 amino acids. Looked up from germline, CDR1 is DFQATT and CDR2 is SNEGSKA (reference sequence).

This chain links TRBV5-1 with TRBJ2-3, with D possibly TRBD1 on 5 matching bases. The CDR3 covers 14 residues. From germline, CDR1 is SGHRS and CDR2 YFSETQ. With 8 bases removed from V and 4 bases from J, the gap between germline ends came to 17 bases. DNA of the CDR3: TGCGCCAGATCAGGGAAGAAATTCGCAGATACGCAGTATTTT. Amino acid sequence: CARSGKKFADTQYF.

This clonotype has a handful of counts. The genes are TRBV24-1 and TRBJ2-1; D uncertain. CDR1 and CDR2 (germline): KGHDR, SFDVKD. The CDR3 totals 13 residues. V lost 0 bases and J lost 7, with 6 bases in between. In nucleotides, the CDR3 is TGTGCCACCAGTGATTTGTCCCGGAATGAGCAGTTCTTC. Its protein product is CATSDLSRNEQFF.

The chain is built from TRBV5-1 and TRBJ1-2, with 7 positions matching TRBD1. Unmatched junction bases numbered 7, after V lost 3 bases and J lost 8 bases. The CDR3 extends over 13 amino acids. Germline V lookup: CDR1 SGHRS, CDR2 YFSETQ. The CDR3 DNA reads as TGCGCCAGCAGCTGGGGGGAGGGGGCCGGCTACACCTTC. Translated: CASSWGEGAGYTF.